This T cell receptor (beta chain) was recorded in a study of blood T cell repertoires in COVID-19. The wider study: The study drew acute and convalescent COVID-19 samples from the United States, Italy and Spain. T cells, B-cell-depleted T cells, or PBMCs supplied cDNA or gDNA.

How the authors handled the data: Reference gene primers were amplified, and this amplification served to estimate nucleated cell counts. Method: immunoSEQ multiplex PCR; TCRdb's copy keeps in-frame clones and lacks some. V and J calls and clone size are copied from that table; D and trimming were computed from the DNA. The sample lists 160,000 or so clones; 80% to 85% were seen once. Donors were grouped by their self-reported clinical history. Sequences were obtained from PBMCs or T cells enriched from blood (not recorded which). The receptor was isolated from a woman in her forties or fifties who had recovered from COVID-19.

The CDR3 DNA reads as TGTGCCAGCAGTTTCACCAGGGGGTTGTGGACTGAAGCTTTCTTT. This encodes CASSFTRGLWTEAFF. The chain has TRBV28 and TRBJ1-1, with 7 bases aligning to TRBD1. CDR3 length: 15 amino acids. Germline CDR1 is MDHEN and CDR2 is SYDVKM. V was pared by 3 bases and J by 5 bases, with 9 bases of the junction left unmatched.